This entry concerns a single T cell receptor (beta chain). Enrolled through a virtual design, the participants were between about 18 and 100 years of age and came from 24 US areas. Each participant's cohort was designated according to participant-reported clinical history. The assay was immunoSEQ multiplex PCR, and TCRdb's table has in-frame clones only and misses some. This sample has over 110,000 clones, with approximately 84% found just once. The entry originates in a study of blood T cell repertoires in COVID-19. Study-wide context: Nucleic acid was either cDNA or gDNA, and it came from T cells, B-cell-depleted T cells, or PBMCs.

The clonotype originates from a middle-aged man in a cohort exposed to, infected with or recovered from COVID-19 (not recorded which). The sample was PBMCs or T cells enriched from blood (not recorded which).

The CDR3 protein is CASSLTPSGPNNEQFF. The DNA for the CDR3 is TGTGCCAGCAGCTTGACGCCTAGCGGGCCTAACAATGAGCAGTTCTTC. V and J are TRBV7-9 and TRBJ2-1, with 8 positions matching TRBD2. After removal of 3 bases from V and 5 bases from J, the junction contained 9 bases not matched to a gene. This CDR3 has 16 amino acids. Germline V gives CDR1 SEHNR, CDR2 FQNEAQ (reference sequence).